The sequence of this T cell receptor beta chain was determined in a study of identical twins. Study results and limitations: Without tracking the same donors, conclusions rested on cross-sectional statistical analysis.

In the case of this clonotype: Its matching antigen is unknown.

V shed 0 bases and J shed 8 bases, with 14 bases lying between them. This CDR3 region has 13 residues. Germline CDR1 and CDR2: DFQATT and SNEGSKA (reference sequence). A single record per CDR3 protein comes from TCRdb applying MiXCR to the 5' RACE reads. The sample shows 1,800,000 or so distinct CDR3 sequences, 32% of them seen only once. This clonotype originated in a newborn girl in good health. The chain combines TRBV20-1 with TRBJ2-7; TRBD2 is a possible D gene (6 bases). The specimen sequenced was cord blood. CDR3 loop: CSARDSTLAKQYF. The CDR3 DNA is TGCAGTGCTAGAGATAGTACACTAGCAAAGCAGTACTTC.